This is a list of T cell receptor beta chains from one sample in a study of blood T cell repertoires in COVID-19. The protocol was immunoSEQ multiplex PCR, while the TCRdb copy is restricted to in-frame clones and leaves out a portion. The sample shows about 160,000 clones, over 75% of them seen only once. The sequenced sample consisted of peripheral blood. The receptors were gathered from a man in his 70s who had recovered from COVID-19. Each CDR3 is given with its conserved first and last residue. The D gene is left open where the match is weak. Some rows have no size entry. The others give once, few or many, or a class for an expanded clone.

j_call v_call clone_size d_call cdr3_aa cdr3_nt
TRBJ1-2 TRBV12-3/TRBV12-4 . TRBD1 CASSLPTGNGYTF TGTGCCAGCAGTTTACCGACAGGGAACGGCTACACCTTC
TRBJ1-2 TRBV7-9 . . CASSLETVGGYTF TGTGCCAGCAGCTTAGAGACAGTAGGGGGCTACACCTTC
TRBJ1-2 TRBV5-1 . . CASSLGGIYGYTF TGCGCCAGCAGCTTGGGAGGGATCTATGGCTACACCTTC
TRBJ2-5 TRBV6-1 . TRBD2 CASSEGEGRGETQYF TGTGCCAGCAGTGAGGGGGAGGGCCGAGGGGAGACCCAGTACTTC
TRBJ1-5 TRBV4-1 . . CASSQDNSREYSNQPQHF TGCGCCAGCAGCCAAGATAATTCCCGGGAATATAGCAATCAGCCCCAGCATTTT
TRBJ2-7 TRBV9 . . CASSVEGSIGYEQYF TGTGCCAGCAGCGTAGAAGGTAGCATCGGATACGAGCAGTACTTC
TRBJ1-2 TRBV5-8 . TRBD1 CASSRGDRAESYTF TGTGCCAGCAGCCGTGGGGACAGGGCGGAAAGCTACACCTTC
TRBJ2-4 TRBV5-5 . . CASSLDQGTWGIQYF TGTGCCAGCAGCTTGGACCAGGGGACGTGGGGCATTCAGTACTTC
TRBJ2-7 TRBV18 . . CASSPDQSGAYEQYF TGTGCCAGCTCACCGGATCAGTCTGGAGCCTACGAGCAGTACTTC
TRBJ2-7 TRBV3-1/TRBV3-2 . TRBD2 CASSQGLATFSYEQYF TGTGCCAGCAGCCAAGGACTAGCGACCTTCTCCTACGAGCAGTACTTC
TRBJ2-7 TRBV29-1 . TRBD2 CSVGLAGTYEQYF TGCAGCGTCGGACTAGCGGGAACCTACGAGCAGTACTTC
TRBJ2-4 TRBV28 . TRBD1 CASSSGQGRNIQYF TGTGCCAGCAGTTCAGGACAGGGAAGGAACATTCAGTACTTC
TRBJ2-1 TRBV18 . TRBD2 CASSPSGTGNEQFF TGTGCCAGCTCACCTAGCGGGACTGGCAATGAGCAGTTCTTC
TRBJ1-3 TRBV12-3/TRBV12-4 once . CASSLRDGNTIYF TGTGCCAGCAGTTTACGGGATGGAAACACCATATATTTT
TRBJ2-5 TRBV5-1 . TRBD1 CASFSGGAGETQYF TGCGCCAGTTTTTCAGGGGGCGCGGGGGAGACCCAGTACTTC
TRBJ1-5 TRBV11-2 . . CASSLEAGSNQPQHF TGTGCCAGCAGCTTAGAAGCAGGTAGCAATCAGCCCCAGCATTTT
TRBJ2-7 TRBV5-1 . . CASSKDRFDEQYF TGCGCCAGCAGCAAAGACAGGTTCGACGAGCAGTACTTC
TRBJ1-6 TRBV19 . . CASSIKTGGDSPLHF TGTGCCAGTAGTATAAAGACGGGAGGTGATTCACCCCTCCACTTT
TRBJ1-2 TRBV5-1 once TRBD1 CASSSGTGWNYGYTF TGCGCCAGCAGCTCCGGGACAGGGTGGAACTATGGCTACACCTTC
TRBJ2-7 TRBV28 . TRBD2 CASSSSREYSYEQYF TGTGCCAGCTCCTCCTCGCGGGAGTACAGCTACGAGCAGTACTTC
TRBJ2-2 TRBV28 . TRBD2 CASVSGSRTGELFF TGTGCCAGCGTTAGCGGGAGTCGCACCGGGGAGCTGTTTTTT
TRBJ2-7 TRBV4-1 few TRBD1 CASSLPNGIGQGVAGEQYF TGCGCCAGCAGCCTCCCGAATGGGATCGGACAGGGTGTGGCCGGCGAGCAGTACTTC
TRBJ2-1 TRBV6-5 . . CASSYPGTEEQFF TGTGCCAGCAGTTACCCCGGGACTGAAGAGCAGTTCTTC
TRBJ1-2 TRBV6-5 . . CASSPLGGGYTF TGTGCCAGCAGCCCCCTTGGAGGCGGCTACACCTTC
TRBJ2-2 TRBV3-1/TRBV3-2 few TRBD2 CASSHGLAGILRITGELFF TGTGCCAGCAGCCACGGACTAGCGGGAATACTTCGGATCACCGGGGAGCTGTTTTTT
TRBJ2-7 TRBV5-1 . . CASSGQGTDEQYF TGCGCCAGCAGCGGGCAGGGGACCGACGAGCAGTACTTC
TRBJ2-1 TRBV5-1 . TRBD2 CASSLGLSGLAGADEQFF TGCGCCAGCAGCTTGGGACTTTCGGGACTAGCGGGAGCTGATGAGCAGTTCTTC
TRBJ2-2 TRBV3-1/TRBV3-2 . . CASSLSAGELFF TGTGCCAGCAGCCTCTCGGCCGGGGAGCTGTTTTTT
TRBJ1-1 TRBV7-8 . TRBD1 CASSLVGQDFEAFF TGTGCCAGCAGCTTAGTAGGACAGGACTTTGAAGCTTTCTTT
TRBJ2-1 TRBV7-8 . TRBD2 CASSLGGRGSSYNEQFF TGTGCCAGCAGCTTAGGAGGTCGCGGGAGCTCCTACAATGAGCAGTTCTTC
TRBJ1-5 TRBV10-1 . . CASSGGVNQPQHF TGCGCCAGCAGTGGGGGCGTTAATCAGCCCCAGCATTTT
TRBJ2-2 TRBV7-9 . TRBD2 CASIQVGLAGIGTGELFF TGTGCCAGCATCCAAGTAGGGCTAGCGGGAATCGGGACCGGGGAGCTGTTTTTT
TRBJ1-5 TRBV6-1 . . CASSERGEQPQHF TGTGCCAGCAGTGAACGGGGGGAACAGCCCCAGCATTTT
TRBJ1-2 TRBV5-4 once TRBD1 CASSRDRGQGYTF TGTGCCAGCAGCCGGGACAGGGGGCAAGGCTACACCTTC
TRBJ2-7 TRBV7-2 . . CASSLVQGMYEQYF TGTGCCAGCAGCTTAGTCCAGGGTATGTACGAGCAGTACTTC
TRBJ2-5 TRBV7-9 . . CASSLGRGLEETQYF TGTGCCAGCAGCTTAGGGAGGGGACTGGAAGAGACCCAGTACTTC
TRBJ2-7 TRBV30 . TRBD1 CAWATGGDEQYF TGTGCCTGGGCGACAGGGGGAGACGAGCAGTACTTC
TRBJ1-1 TRBV7-9 . TRBD1 CASSLVPTGGSAFF TGTGCCAGCAGCTTAGTTCCGACAGGGGGAAGTGCTTTCTTT
TRBJ1-2 TRBV9 . . CASSLQGLDGYTF TGTGCCAGCAGCTTACAGGGTCTCGATGGCTACACCTTC
TRBJ1-6 TRBV19 . TRBD1 CASSPGTENSPLHF TGTGCCAGTAGTCCCGGGACAGAGAATTCACCCCTCCACTTT
TRBJ1-3 TRBV6-2/TRBV6-3 . . CASSEDSSSGNTIYF TGTGCCAGCAGTGAGGACTCAAGCTCTGGAAACACCATATATTTT
TRBJ2-1 TRBV28 . TRBD1 CASSFQVLGTEINNEQFF TGTGCCAGCAGTTTTCAAGTACTGGGGACAGAGATTAACAATGAGCAGTTCTTC
TRBJ2-2 TRBV7-9 . TRBD2 CASSFSGGTNTGELFF TGTGCCAGCAGCTTCAGCGGGGGAACGAACACCGGGGAGCTGTTTTTT
TRBJ2-7 TRBV6-6 . . CASSSRDISYEQYF TGTGCCAGCAGTAGCCGGGACATTTCCTACGAGCAGTACTTC